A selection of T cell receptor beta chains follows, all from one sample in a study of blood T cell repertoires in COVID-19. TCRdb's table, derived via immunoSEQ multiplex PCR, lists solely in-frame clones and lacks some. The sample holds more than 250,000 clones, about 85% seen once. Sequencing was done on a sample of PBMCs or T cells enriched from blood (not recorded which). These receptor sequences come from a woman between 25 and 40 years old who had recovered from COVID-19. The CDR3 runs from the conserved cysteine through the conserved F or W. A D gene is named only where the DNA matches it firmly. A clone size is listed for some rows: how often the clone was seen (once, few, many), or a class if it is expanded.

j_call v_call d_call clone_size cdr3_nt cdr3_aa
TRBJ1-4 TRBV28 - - TGTGCCAGCAGCCGAGACAGAGCTAATGAAAAACTGTTTTTT CASSRDRANEKLFF
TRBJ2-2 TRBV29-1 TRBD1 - TGCAGCGTCGACAGGGGGCAGAACACCGGGGAGCTGTTTTTT CSVDRGQNTGELFF
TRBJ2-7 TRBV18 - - TGTGCCAGCTCACCGAAGGGGTACGAGCAGTACTTC CASSPKGYEQYF
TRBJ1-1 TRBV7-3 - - TGTGCCAGCAGCCACCGACAGCTTGAAGCTTTCTTT CASSHRQLEAFF
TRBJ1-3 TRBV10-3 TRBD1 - TGTGCCATCAGTGAGGGGGGACAGGGTTCCGGAAACACCATATATTTT CAISEGGQGSGNTIYF
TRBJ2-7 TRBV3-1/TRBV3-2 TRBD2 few TGTGCCAGCAGCCGCCGGGGGCGGGGGGGCCCATCCTACGAGCAGTACTTC CASSRRGRGGPSYEQYF
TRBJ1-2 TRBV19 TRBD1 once TGTGCCAGTACCGGGACAGGGCATGGCTACACCTTC CASTGTGHGYTF
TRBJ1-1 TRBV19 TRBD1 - TGTGCCAGTAGTCTACAGGGGGCAGGTACTGAAGCTTTCTTT CASSLQGAGTEAFF
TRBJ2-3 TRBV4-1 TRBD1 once TGCGCCAGCAGCCAAGCAGGGGGCAAAGATACGCAGTATTTT CASSQAGGKDTQYF
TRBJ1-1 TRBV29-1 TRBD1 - TGCAGCGTAGCAGACAGGGCGGCTTTCTTT CSVADRAAFF
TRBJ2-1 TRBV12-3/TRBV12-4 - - TGTGCCAGCAGTTTAGTCGGCGGAGGGGAGCAGTTCTTC CASSLVGGGEQFF
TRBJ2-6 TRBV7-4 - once TGTGCCAGCAGCTTAGAGGAAGCCAGGTCCTCCGGGGCCAACGTCCTGACTTTC CASSLEEARSSGANVLTF
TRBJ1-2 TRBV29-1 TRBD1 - TGCAGCGTGCTAGGGACAGGGGGCGAATTGGGCTACACCTTC CSVLGTGGELGYTF
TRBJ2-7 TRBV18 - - TGTGCCAGCTCACCACTTGGGGCCGGCTCCTACGAGCAGTACTTC CASSPLGAGSYEQYF
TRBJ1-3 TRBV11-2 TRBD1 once TGTGCCAGCAGCTTAGGGGTAGGGGGCCGGTCTGGAAACACCATATATTTT CASSLGVGGRSGNTIYF
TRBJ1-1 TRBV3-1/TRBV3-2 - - TGTGCCAGCAGCCGGCGGGGGGGGCAGGCTTTCTTT CASSRRGGQAFF
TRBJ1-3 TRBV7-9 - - TGTGCCAGCAGCGGGCAGGGTCCTGGAAACACCATATATTTT CASSGQGPGNTIYF
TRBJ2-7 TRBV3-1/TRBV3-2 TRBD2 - TGTGCCAGCAGCCAATGGACTAGCGGGACCTACGAGCAGTACTTC CASSQWTSGTYEQYF
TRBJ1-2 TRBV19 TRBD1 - TGTGCCAGTAGTTCTAGACAGGGGGCTAACTATGGCTACACCTTC CASSSRQGANYGYTF
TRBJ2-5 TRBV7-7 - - TGTGCTAGCAGCTTAGGACTAAACGCACAAGAGACCCAGTACTTC CASSLGLNAQETQYF
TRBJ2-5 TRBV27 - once TGTGCCAGCAAAGGTTCGCAGGGGGGAACCCAAGAGACCCAGTACTTC CASKGSQGGTQETQYF
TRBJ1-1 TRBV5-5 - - TGTGCCAGCAGCTTGTACGAGGGAGGGAACACTGAAGCTTTCTTT CASSLYEGGNTEAFF
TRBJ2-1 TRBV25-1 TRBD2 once TGTGCCAGCAGTGGACTAGCGGAGGGGATCTACAATGAGCAGTTCTTC CASSGLAEGIYNEQFF
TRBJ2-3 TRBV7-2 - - TGTGCCAGCAGCCGGCCGGGGACAGATACGCAGTATTTT CASSRPGTDTQYF
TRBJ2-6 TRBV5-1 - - TGCGCCAGCAGCCCCCCCAAAGCCGGGGCCAACGTCCTGACTTTC CASSPPKAGANVLTF
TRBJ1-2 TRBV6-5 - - TGTGCCAGCAGTTCTCAGGCTACTAACTATGGCTACACCTTC CASSSQATNYGYTF
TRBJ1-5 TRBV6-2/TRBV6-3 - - TGTGCCAGCAGTTACGAAGCAGGGGCAAGCAATCAGCCCCAGCATTTT CASSYEAGASNQPQHF
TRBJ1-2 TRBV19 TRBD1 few TGTGCCAGCAGTGCGGGACAGGGGTATGGCTACACCTTC CASSAGQGYGYTF
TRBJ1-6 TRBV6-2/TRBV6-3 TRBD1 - TGTGCCAGCAGTTTTACCCGGACAGGTTACTATAATTCACCCCTCCACTTT CASSFTRTGYYNSPLHF
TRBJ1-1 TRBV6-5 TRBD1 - TGTGCCAGCAGACCTGAGGGGGCGCTGGGCACTGAAGCTTTCTTT CASRPEGALGTEAFF
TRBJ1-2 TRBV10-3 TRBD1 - TGTGCCATCAGTGGGGGGACAGGGCCTAACTATGGCTACACCTTC CAISGGTGPNYGYTF
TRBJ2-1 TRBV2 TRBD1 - TGTGCCAGCAGTGACAGACAGGGCTCCTACAATGAGCAGTTCTTC CASSDRQGSYNEQFF
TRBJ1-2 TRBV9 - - TGTGCCAGCAGCGTGGCCGGGAATGGCTACACCTTC CASSVAGNGYTF
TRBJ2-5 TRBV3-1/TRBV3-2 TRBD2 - TGTGCCAGCAGCCGCTTGCAGACTAGCGGGGGGCAAGAGACCCAGTACTTC CASSRLQTSGGQETQYF